Here is one T cell receptor (beta chain) with its context. No antigen is known for it. CDR3 size: 15 residues. The ends lost 4 bases at V and 9 bases at J; junction bases unmatched: 12. Germline V gene data show CDR1 as MNHEY and CDR2 as SVGAGI. These data originate in a study of blood T cells in healthy people across ages. Isolation recovered at least 6.5 million PBMCs from every sample. Overall study findings and caveats: Possibly, changes in expanded clonotypes were confounded because donor CMV status was unknown.

The use of a sample-barcoded 5' primer and a J-beta primer mix characterized a second PCR of roughly 6 to 11 cycles. TCRdb reanalysed the 5' RACE reads using MiXCR and keeps one entry per CDR3 protein. The sample yields hundreds of thousands of distinct CDR3 sequences, around 21% seen once. The TCR was taken from a man between 65 and 80 years old in good health. The V gene is TRBV6-5, the J gene TRBJ2-5, with TRBD1 matching over 9 bases. Sequenced input: blood. CDR3 amino acids: CASSLETGTGRAQYF. DNA of the CDR3: TGTGCCAGCAGTTTAGAGACCGGGACAGGGAGGGCCCAGTACTTC.